Presented here are 16 T cell receptor beta chains from one specimen sequenced in a study of tumor-infiltrating lymphocytes in primary liver carcinoma. Alongside blood RNA obtained from unsorted whole blood, germline DNA was also extracted. The input was approximately 500 ng total RNA; TCR beta cDNA was made from it with a constant-region primer. Modified slightly, ARM-PCR produced TCR beta libraries over three nested multiplex PCR rounds. TRBV1-TRBV30 forward and Cbeta reverse primers drove the first two roughly 10-cycle rounds. MiXCR was run by TCRdb on the multiplex PCR reads, yielding one entry per CDR3 protein. This repertoire shows some 320,000 distinct CDR3 sequences, more than 55% found once; its top ten account for approximately 9%. Sample: peripheral blood. The receptors derive from a man aged 40-50 years with primary liver carcinoma and hepatitis B virus infection.

This rearrangement joins TRBV11-2 to TRBJ2-5; 7 bases fit TRBD2. The assigned J gene may be wrong: the sequence end matches TRBJ2-1 better. The CDR3 has 18 residues. Germline CDR1 reads SGHAT; CDR2 reads FQNNGV. CDR3 in amino acids: CASSPSSIQGTGRETQFF. The CDR3 region has the DNA TGTGCCAGCAGTCCTAGCTCGATCCAGGGTACTGGGCGGGAGACCCAGTTCTTC.

This clonotype was counted many times. The chain has TRBV12-3 or TRBV12-4 and TRBJ2-5; no definite D call. This CDR3 comprises 14 residues. Deletions cut 2 bases from V and 2 bases from J, with 9 bases between. CDR3 DNA: TGTGCCAGCAGTTTAACCGGGCGTCAAGAGACCCAGTACTTC. Its translation: CASSLTGRQETQYF.

Of note for this clonotype: A much larger clone differs by one base, so this may be a read error. This chain uses TRBV29-1 with TRBJ2-7; no clear D gene. The V end was cut by 4 bases, the J end by 4 bases, with 11 bases between. The CDR3 is 12 residues long. Per the germline V gene, CDR1 is SQVTM and CDR2 is ANQGSEA. The CDR3 protein is CSVVPHQYEQYF. For the CDR3, the DNA is TGCAGCGTTGTACCACACCAATACGAGCAGTACTTC.

CDR3 protein: CAWSVLAGGPYTQYF. The CDR3 bases are TGTGCCTGGAGTGTATTAGCGGGAGGGCCATATACGCAGTATTTT. This rearrangement joins TRBV30 to TRBJ2-3; 11 bases match TRBD2. The CDR3 spans 15 residues. The ends lost 0 bases at V and 7 bases at J; junction bases unmatched: 6. In germline, CDR1 is GTSNPN, CDR2 SVGIG (reference sequence).

Comments on this clonotype: A junction end diverges from the germline sequence, so it may reflect a read error. The chain is built from TRBV29-1 and TRBJ2-3, with D tentatively TRBD2 (5 bases). The CDR3 totals 13 residues. Germline V gives CDR1 SQVTM, CDR2 ANQGSEA. The CDR3 reads CSVERGGPDTKYF. The CDR3 bases are TGCAGCGTTGAACGCGGAGGCCCAGATACGAAGTATTTT.

At least ten counts were recorded for this clonotype. This chain connects TRBV29-1 to TRBJ2-3, with TRBD2 matching 8 bases. Per germline, CDR1 SQVTM and CDR2 ANQGSEA. With 4 bases clipped from V and 2 bases from J, the junction kept 8 bases outside the gene matches. The CDR3 is 15 residues long. The CDR3, as DNA: TGCAGCGTTGTTCTCCCGGGAGGGTTCACAGATACGCAGTATTTT. This gives the protein CSVVLPGGFTDTQYF.

With regard to this clonotype: The junction shows a germline mismatch at one end, possibly a read error. V is TRBV6-1 and J is TRBJ2-7, with D possibly matching TRBD1 (8 bases). The CDR3 is 13 residues long. Germline loops: CDR1 MNHNS, CDR2 SASEGT. The CDR3 sequence: CASSNRGGYDQYF. The CDR3 region has the DNA TGTGCCAGCTCTAACAGGGGGGGCTACGATCAGTACTTC.

Details on this clonotype: An end of the junction does not agree with germline; a read error may underlie this. J is TRBJ1-1 and V is TRBV29-1; 10 bases agree with TRBD1. The germline CDR1 and CDR2 sequences are SQVTM and ANQGSEA. The CDR3 is 13 residues long. CDR3 sequence: CCVRQGAGTEAFF. The CDR3 coding sequence is TGCTGCGTCCGACAGGGGGCTGGGACAGAAGCTTTCTTT. The whole variable domain, remainder taken from reference TRBV29-1 and TRBJ1-1, is SAVISQKPSRDICQRGTSLTIQCQVDSQVTMMFWYRQQPGQSLTLIATANQGSEATYESGFVIDKFPISRPNLTFSTLTVSNMSPEDSSIYLCCVRQGAGTEAFFGQGTRLTVV.

The rearrangement links TRBV11-2 to TRBJ2-2; TRBD2 agrees at 12 bases. The V gene end was trimmed by 9 bases and the J gene end by 6 bases; junction bases not matched to a gene: 14. The germline V gene encodes CDR1 SGHAT and CDR2 FQNNGV. The CDR3 sequence is 17 residues long. As DNA, the CDR3 is TGTGCCAGTACCTCCCCCAGACTAGCGGGAGCCGCCGGGGAGCTGTTTTTT. It codes for CASTSPRLAGAAGELFF.

Comment on this clonotype: One junction end does not reproduce the germline sequence, and a read error may be involved. The rearrangement uses TRBV4-2 and TRBJ2-3; D may be TRBD2 (6 bases). This CDR3 region has 15 residues. Looked up from germline, CDR1 is LGHNA and CDR2 is YNFKEQ. CDR3 coding DNA: TGTGCCAGCAACCAAGAACCAGGCGGGGCAGATACGCAGTATTTT. Translated, it gives CASNQEPGGADTQYF.

The chain employs TRBV7-9 and TRBJ2-7, with no clear D. Per the germline V gene, CDR1 is SEHNR and CDR2 is FQNEAQ (reference sequence). There are 15 residues in the CDR3. Trimming stripped 1 base from V and 2 bases from J, with 12 bases between. The DNA of the CDR3 is TGTGCCAGCAGCTTAGTGACCTCGTTAGCCTACGAGCAGTACTTC. This codes for CASSLVTSLAYEQYF.

Details on this clonotype: A junction end diverges from the germline sequence, so it may reflect a read error. The chain has TRBV5-1 and TRBJ2-2; weak D call: TRBD2 (6 bases). Per germline, CDR1 SGHRS and CDR2 YFSETQ. This CDR3 is 16 amino acids long. CDR3 DNA sequence: TGCGCCACCGGAGGGCTTGCGGGATTGAACACCGGGGAGCTGCTTTTT. Residues: CATGGLAGLNTGELLF.

Regarding this clonotype: A much larger clone differs by one base, so this may be a read error. The chain links TRBV6-2 or TRBV6-3 to TRBJ2-1; weak D call: TRBD2 (6 bases). Per germline, CDR1 MNHEY and CDR2 SVGEGT. This CDR3 comprises 16 residues. CDR3 in DNA: TGTGCCAGCAGGATCGGGGGAATAAGCTCCTACCATGAGCAGTTCTTC. It translates to CASRIGGISSYHEQFF.

Comment on this clonotype: At one boundary the junction diverges from the germline segment, which might be a read error. The J gene is TRBJ2-4, the V gene TRBV11-3; tentatively, D is TRBD2 (5 bases). The CDR3 spans 15 residues. CDR1 and CDR2 (germline): SGHNT, YENEEA. DNA for the CDR3: TGTGCTAGCAGCCTCGGCGGGCTAGTCAAAAACATTCAGTACTTC. This codes for CASSLGGLVKNIQYF.

This clonotype appeared once. The chain combines TRBV4-3 with TRBJ2-1, with D perhaps matching TRBD1 (6 bases). V was clipped by 0 bases and J by 7 bases, with 22 bases between them. Germline values: CDR1 LGHNA, CDR2 YSLEER. There are 18 residues in the CDR3. CDR3 loop: CASSQDCPGTLRPNEQFF. The CDR3 region has the DNA TGCGCCAGCAGCCAAGATTGTCCCGGGACACTTCGACCAAATGAGCAGTTCTTC.

With regard to this clonotype: A much larger clone lies one base from this, so it may be a read error. In DNA form, the CDR3 reads TGTGTCAGCAGTTCCGGGACACCTGGGGCCAACGTCCTGACTTTC. It yields the protein CVSSSGTPGANVLTF. The chain is built from TRBV6-5 and TRBJ2-6, with D possibly TRBD1 on 6 matching bases. The CDR3 contains 15 residues. Germline assignment: CDR1 MNHEY and CDR2 SVGAGI.